The rows below give T cell receptor beta chains drawn from one sample of a study of T cells in Graves' hyperthyroidism and ophthalmopathy. TCRdb re-called the multiplex PCR reads through MiXCR, storing one row per CDR3 protein. The sample lists nearly 600,000 distinct CDR3 sequences, 12% to 15% occurring once. Material: blood. The receptors originated from a woman between 18 and 29 years old with Graves' ophthalmopathy. Both conserved end residues are part of each CDR3. Each record gives: J gene, V gene, D gene, CDR3 protein. D genes are given only for firm matches.

J: TRBJ1-1
V: TRBV3-1
D: TRBD1
CDR3: CASSREQGDTEAFF

J: TRBJ1-1
V: TRBV28
D: NA
CDR3: CASSFSSGGVGTEAFF

J: TRBJ1-1
V: TRBV6-4
D: TRBD1
CDR3: CASSKDGQGNTEAFF

J: TRBJ1-4
V: TRBV6-1
D: NA
CDR3: CASSEQPTTNEKLFF

J: TRBJ1-3
V: TRBV2
D: NA
CDR3: CASSEADTIYF

J: TRBJ2-1
V: TRBV7-9
D: NA
CDR3: CASSLELENNEQFF

J: TRBJ2-3
V: TRBV29-1
D: TRBD1
CDR3: CSVETWTGGLDTQYF

J: TRBJ1-4
V: TRBV15
D: NA
CDR3: CATSRVNSLLREKLFF

J: TRBJ1-2
V: TRBV6-2/TRBV6-3
D: TRBD1
CDR3: CASTPGQGPGYTF

J: TRBJ1-3
V: TRBV4-1
D: NA
CDR3: CASSQASAGIYF

J: TRBJ2-3
V: TRBV5-1
D: TRBD2
CDR3: CASFEGGLTDTQYF

J: TRBJ1-1
V: TRBV5-5
D: TRBD1
CDR3: CASRDRGLGNTEAFF

J: TRBJ2-6
V: TRBV28
D: NA
CDR3: CSSSSSQDGANVLTF

J: TRBJ2-1
V: TRBV2
D: NA
CDR3: CASNGVGSYNEQFF

J: TRBJ2-1
V: TRBV5-1
D: NA
CDR3: CASSLVTHNEQFF

J: TRBJ2-3
V: TRBV27
D: TRBD1
CDR3: CASSYRLGTGDLVGTDTQYF

J: TRBJ1-1
V: TRBV19
D: NA
CDR3: CASSIAVGGTEAFF

J: TRBJ2-5
V: TRBV29-1
D: TRBD2
CDR3: CSVVGLAGVRETQYF

J: TRBJ1-2
V: TRBV12-3/TRBV12-4
D: TRBD1
CDR3: CASSLGTGTFRYTF

J: TRBJ2-7
V: TRBV2
D: TRBD2
CDR3: CATTLRGDDHVEYF

J: TRBJ2-5
V: TRBV7-6
D: NA
CDR3: CASSLAGESGETQYF

J: TRBJ1-2
V: TRBV3-1
D: NA
CDR3: CASSRTPIGVYTF

J: TRBJ2-4
V: TRBV27
D: NA
CDR3: CASSQIDGNIQYF

J: TRBJ1-5
V: TRBV3-1
D: TRBD1
CDR3: CASSQTGSSNQPQHF

J: TRBJ2-1
V: TRBV12-3/TRBV12-4
D: TRBD1
CDR3: CASSAGQGSHNEQFF

J: TRBJ1-5
V: TRBV27
D: NA
CDR3: CASGYSGNQPQHF

J: TRBJ2-1
V: TRBV28
D: TRBD2
CDR3: CASSQRRVAGANEQFF

J: TRBJ1-1
V: TRBV11-2
D: NA
CDR3: CASSLEGGKAFF

J: TRBJ2-2
V: TRBV5-4
D: NA
CDR3: CASSLDYANAAGELFF

J: TRBJ2-7
V: TRBV12-3/TRBV12-4
D: TRBD2
CDR3: CASSLRLAGAYEQYF

J: TRBJ1-2
V: TRBV7-3
D: NA
CDR3: CASSSPGIPAGYTF

J: TRBJ2-1
V: TRBV9
D: NA
CDR3: CASSVVSADYEQFF

J: TRBJ2-5
V: TRBV24-1
D: TRBD1
CDR3: CATSDQTGGFGETQYF

J: TRBJ2-7
V: TRBV20-1
D: NA
CDR3: CSAPAGPSETYEQYF

J: TRBJ2-1
V: TRBV7-9
D: NA
CDR3: CASSRTRGPYNEQFF

J: TRBJ2-7
V: TRBV2
D: TRBD1
CDR3: CASGGTGLGFTYEQYF

J: TRBJ2-7
V: TRBV28
D: TRBD2
CDR3: CASSWLAGGTSYEQYF

J: TRBJ2-7
V: TRBV20-1
D: TRBD2
CDR3: CSASLSGRIYEQYF

J: TRBJ2-3
V: TRBV12-3/TRBV12-4
D: TRBD2
CDR3: CASSPLAGVPGDTQYF

J: TRBJ2-2
V: TRBV28
D: TRBD2
CDR3: CASRGLAGNTGELFF

J: TRBJ2-4
V: TRBV20-1
D: TRBD1
CDR3: CSAVPGTGIAKNIQYF

J: TRBJ2-2
V: TRBV19
D: NA
CDR3: CAISLSRAGELFF

J: TRBJ2-7
V: TRBV4-3
D: NA
CDR3: CASSQEIRHYEQYF

J: TRBJ2-7
V: TRBV7-2
D: NA
CDR3: CASSLSHGSYEQYF

J: TRBJ2-1
V: TRBV9
D: TRBD1
CDR3: CASSVSGQGYNEQFF

J: TRBJ2-3
V: TRBV13
D: TRBD2
CDR3: CASSLRTSGSADTQYF

J: TRBJ2-6
V: TRBV7-9
D: NA
CDR3: CASSPDTLSGANVLTF